A single sample gave rise to the 20 T cell receptor beta chains below, sequenced in a study of T cell changes during pregnancy in multiple sclerosis (dated by TCRdb to about 2019). Library preparation used the immunoSEQ multiplex PCR assay. The table was pulled from immuneACCESS by TCRdb, which kept in-frame rearrangements only. Such tables lose some clones; where checked, under half of the loss comes from unresolved V genes, and the rest has no known cause. The sample table contains 40,000 to 55,000 clones; only one count was recorded for over 90% of them. The ten largest clones add up to 0.55% to 0.65% of the sample. The sample was CD4+ T cells from peripheral blood mononuclear cells, taken after pregnancy. These receptors were collected from a female donor in good health, enrolled as a control in a pregnancy study.

This clone was detected only once. J is TRBJ2-3 and V is TRBV5-4; TRBD1 is a possible D gene (6 bases). The CDR3 extends over 13 amino acids. The V end was cut by 3 bases, the J end by 3 bases, with 8 bases between. The germline gives CDR1 SGHNT, CDR2 YYREEE (reference sequence). The CDR3 DNA sequence: TGTGCCAGCAGCTCGACAGGTACAGATACGCAGTATTTT. It specifies CASSSTGTDTQYF.

A single count supports this clone. The chain carries TRBV5-1 and TRBJ2-3; 7 bases line up with TRBD1. Germline assignment: CDR1 SGHRS and CDR2 YFSETQ. There are 13 residues in the CDR3. The ends lost 8 bases at V and 1 base at J; junction bases unmatched: 4. The CDR3 bases are TGCGCCAGTTACAGGGGTGGCACAGATACGCAGTATTTT. Encoded protein: CASYRGGTDTQYF.

V and J are TRBV30 and TRBJ2-6; 9 nucleotides line up with TRBD2. Germline values: CDR1 GTSNPN, CDR2 SVGIG (reference sequence). V lost 4 bases, J lost 0 bases, and 10 bases stayed unmatched. The CDR3 runs 18 residues. The CDR3 DNA reads TGTGCCTGGATGCGGGGGGGGTTGATTCCCTCTGGGGCCAACGTCCTGACTTTC. Amino acid sequence: CAWMRGGLIPSGANVLTF.

This rearrangement joins TRBV9 to TRBJ2-7, with a tentative D call TRBD2 (7 bases). V was clipped by 0 bases and J by 1 base, with 14 bases between them. CDR1 and CDR2 from the germline V gene are SGDLS and YYNGEE. This CDR3 is 16 amino acids long. As DNA, the CDR3 is TGTGCCAGCAGCGTAGGGGGCGGGGGCCGGTCCTACGAGCAGTACTTC. It specifies CASSVGGGGRSYEQYF.

In regard to this clone: The same CDR3 is also encoded by other DNA sequences in this sample. This sequence joins TRBV11-3 and TRBJ2-1; TRBD2 matches 12 bases. With V trimmed by 0 bases and J by 4 bases, 7 bases remained unmatched. Germline values: CDR1 SGHNT, CDR2 YENEEA. CDR3 length: 18 residues. The CDR3 is CASSLDQGGTSGYNEQFF. In DNA, the CDR3 is TGTGCCAGCAGCTTAGATCAAGGGGGGACTAGCGGGTACAATGAGCAGTTCTTC.

This CDR3 reads CASSLGQGAREQYF. CDR3 in DNA: TGTGCCAGCAGCCTGGGACAGGGGGCGCGCGAGCAGTACTTC. This chain joins TRBV5-6 and TRBJ2-7, with TRBD1 matching over 12 bases. V gave up 4 bases and J gave up 6 bases; unmatched junction bases: 5. There are 14 residues in the CDR3. Germline-derived CDR1 and CDR2 are SGHDT and YYEEEE.

This rearrangement joins TRBV6-5 to TRBJ1-1; D is possibly TRBD1 (5 bases). The CDR3 sequence is 13 residues long. Trimming left V 6 bases short and J 3 bases short, with 11 bases between. CDR1 is MNHEY, CDR2 SVGAGI, per germline. CDR3 in DNA: TGTGCCAGCAGCCCCTTCAGGGACACTGAAGCTTTCTTT. This gives the protein CASSPFRDTEAFF.

V gene TRBV28 combines with J gene TRBJ2-7, with TRBD2 identical over 7 bases. Germline lookup yields CDR1 MDHEN and CDR2 SYDVKM. Germline trimming cut 6 bases from V and 4 bases from J; bases unmatched to any gene: 9. This CDR3 region has 14 residues. CDR3 nucleotide sequence: TGTGCCAGCAGCTCGCGGCTAGCGGAGTACGAGCAGTACTTC. This translates into CASSSRLAEYEQYF.

J is TRBJ2-3 and V is TRBV6-1; TRBD2 matches 7 bases. CDR1 and CDR2 from the germline V gene are MNHNS and SASEGT. V was pared by 7 bases and J by 3 bases, with 10 bases of the junction left unmatched. The CDR3 runs 15 residues. The CDR3 region has the DNA TGTGCCAGCAAGTGGGGCCCGGGAGGTACAGATACGCAGTATTTT. It codes for CASKWGPGGTDTQYF.

The genes are TRBV5-1 and TRBJ2-3, with TRBD1 matching 8 bases. Losses at the gene ends were 1 base for V and 2 bases for J; bases not matched to a gene: 6. CDR1 is SGHRS, CDR2 YFSETQ, per germline. The CDR3 consists of 16 residues. The CDR3 loop is CASSLIGQGITDTQYF. In nucleotides, the CDR3 is TGCGCCAGCAGCTTGATCGGACAGGGTATCACAGATACGCAGTATTTT. Complete variable domain (other parts from reference TRBV5-1 and TRBJ2-3): KAGVTQTPRYLIKTRGQQVTLSCSPISGHRSVSWYQQTPGQGLQFLFEYFSETQRNKGNFPGRFSGRQFSNSRSEMNVSTLELGDSALYLCASSLIGQGITDTQYFGPGTRLTVL.

The CDR3 is CASSGDFGEKLFF. The CDR3 coding sequence is TGTGCCAGCAGCGGGGACTTTGGTGAAAAACTGTTTTTT. The V and J genes are TRBV5-6 and TRBJ1-4; D may be TRBD1 (5 bases). This CDR3 contains 13 residues. Deletions cut 4 bases from V and 7 bases from J, with 11 bases between. CDR1 is SGHDT, CDR2 YYEEEE, per germline.

This rearrangement joins TRBV9 to TRBJ2-4; 14 bases agree with TRBD2. The V segment lost 3 bases and the J segment 8 bases; nucleotides outside the gene matches: 4. Germline lookup yields CDR1 SGDLS and CDR2 YYNGEE. CDR3 length equals 15 residues. CDR3 residues: CASSATSGGAYIQYF. The DNA of the CDR3 is TGTGCCAGCAGCGCGACTAGCGGGGGGGCTTACATTCAGTACTTC. Drawing the rest from reference TRBV9 and TRBJ2-4, the complete variable domain is DSGVTQTPKHLITATGQRVTLRCSPRSGDLSVYWYQQSLDQGLQFLIQYYNGEERAKGNILERFSAQQFPDLHSELNLSSLELGDSALYFCASSATSGGAYIQYFGAGTRLSVL.

The CDR3 bases are TGTGCCAGCAGAACCGGACAGGGGGACACTGAAGCTTTCTTT. It specifies CASRTGQGDTEAFF. This sequence joins TRBV28 and TRBJ1-1; 10 nucleotides align to TRBD1. The CDR3 length is 14 residues. Trimming took 6 bases from V and 3 from J; bases not matched to a gene: 4. In germline, CDR1 is MDHEN, CDR2 SYDVKM. The full variable domain, with the rest looked up from reference TRBV28 and TRBJ1-1, is DVKVTQSSRYLVKRTGEKVFLECVQDMDHENMFWYRQDPGLGLRLIYFSYDVKMKEKGDIPEGYSVSREKKERFSLILESASTNQTSMYLCASRTGQGDTEAFFGQGTRLTVV.

The J gene is TRBJ2-1, the V gene TRBV9; 9 bases align to TRBD1. The CDR3 covers 15 residues. J gave up 4 bases and V 0 bases, and 2 bases lay outside the gene matches. Germline values: CDR1 SGDLS, CDR2 YYNGEE. The CDR3 DNA reads TGTGCCAGCAGCGTAGAAGGGACAGGGTACAATGAGCAGTTCTTC. As protein: CASSVEGTGYNEQFF.

V gene TRBV2 combines with J gene TRBJ1-5; D possibly corresponds to TRBD1 (6 bases). Germline-derived CDR1 and CDR2 are SNHLY and FYNNEI. V lost 6 bases and J lost 7, with 10 bases in between. The length of the CDR3 is 12 residues. This CDR3 is CASRTGLQPQHF. CDR3 coding DNA: TGTGCCAGCAGGACAGGTCTCCAGCCCCAGCATTTT. Drawing the rest from reference TRBV2 and TRBJ1-5, the complete variable domain is EPEVTQTPSHQVTQMGQEVILRCVPISNHLYFYWYRQILGQKVEFLVSFYNNEISEKSEIFDDQFSVERPDGSNFTLKIRSTKLEDSAMYFCASRTGLQPQHFGDGTRLSIL.

V is TRBV28 and J is TRBJ1-2; the D is unclear. The V and J ends lost 6 bases and 8 bases respectively, with 19 bases between them. The germline V gene encodes CDR1 MDHEN and CDR2 SYDVKM. The CDR3 extends over 14 amino acids. Here the CDR3 DNA reads TGTGCCAGCAGCACCCCTCCTGAGGGCTACGGCTACACCTTC. Its protein is CASSTPPEGYGYTF.

The gene calls are TRBV29-1 and TRBJ1-1; D is possibly TRBD1 (6 bases). The CDR3 is made up of 12 amino acids. V was pared by 6 bases and J by 2 bases, with 10 bases between. Germline values: CDR1 SQVTM, CDR2 ANQGSEA. The CDR3 region is CSVAGTNTEAFF. The CDR3 DNA reads as TGCAGCGTGGCCGGGACAAACACTGAAGCTTTCTTT.

This clone was detected once. This rearrangement joins TRBV18 to TRBJ1-5, with D perhaps matching TRBD1 (5 bases). The V and J ends lost 1 base and 0 bases respectively, with 10 bases between them. In germline, CDR1 is KGHSH, CDR2 LQKENI. The CDR3 consists of 16 residues. Here the CDR3 DNA reads TGTGCCAGCTCACCACTCGGCAGGGTTAGCAATCAGCCCCAGCATTTT. Its translation is CASSPLGRVSNQPQHF.

The chain recombines TRBV5-4 with TRBJ2-3; 16 nucleotides align to TRBD2. J was trimmed by 8 bases and V by 0 bases; bases with no gene match: 6. Per the germline V gene, CDR1 is SGHNT and CDR2 is YYREEE (reference sequence). The CDR3 is made up of 17 amino acids. The CDR3 region is CASSLGGLAGGPGTQYF. The CDR3 DNA reads as TGTGCCAGCAGCTTGGGGGGACTAGCGGGAGGGCCAGGTACGCAGTATTTT.

This clone came up once. The chain links TRBV2 to TRBJ1-1, with D unclear. The V end was cut by 6 bases, the J end by 1 base, with 9 bases between. Germline loops: CDR1 SNHLY, CDR2 FYNNEI. The CDR3 covers 13 residues. In nucleotides, the CDR3 is TGTGCCAGCAGCGGGGAGGAGAACACTGAAGCTTTCTTT. Amino acids: CASSGEENTEAFF.